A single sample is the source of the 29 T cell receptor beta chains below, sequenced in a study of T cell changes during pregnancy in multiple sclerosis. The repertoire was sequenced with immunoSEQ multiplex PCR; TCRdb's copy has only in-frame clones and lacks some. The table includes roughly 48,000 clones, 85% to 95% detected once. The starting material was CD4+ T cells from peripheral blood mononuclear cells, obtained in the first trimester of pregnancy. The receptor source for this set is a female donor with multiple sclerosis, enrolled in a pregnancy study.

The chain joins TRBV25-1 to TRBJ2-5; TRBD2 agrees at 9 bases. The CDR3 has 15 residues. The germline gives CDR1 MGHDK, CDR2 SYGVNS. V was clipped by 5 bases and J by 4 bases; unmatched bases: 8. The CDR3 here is CASSHRGGAGETQYF. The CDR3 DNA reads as TGTGCCAGCAGTCACCGCGGGGGGGCAGGAGAGACCCAGTACTTC.

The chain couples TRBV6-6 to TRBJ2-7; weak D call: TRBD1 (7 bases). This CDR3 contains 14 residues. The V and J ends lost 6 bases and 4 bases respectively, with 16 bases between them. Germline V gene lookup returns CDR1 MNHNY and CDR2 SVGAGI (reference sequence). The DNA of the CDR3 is TGTGCCAGCAGCCGACAGGGAGGATGGTACGAGCAGTACTTC. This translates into CASSRQGGWYEQYF.

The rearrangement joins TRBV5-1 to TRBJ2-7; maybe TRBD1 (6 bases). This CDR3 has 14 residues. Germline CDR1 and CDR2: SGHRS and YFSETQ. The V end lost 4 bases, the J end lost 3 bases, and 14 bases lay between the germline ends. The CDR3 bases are TGCGCCAGCAGCCCCGAGGACAGATACTACGAGCAGTACTTC. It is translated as CASSPEDRYYEQYF.

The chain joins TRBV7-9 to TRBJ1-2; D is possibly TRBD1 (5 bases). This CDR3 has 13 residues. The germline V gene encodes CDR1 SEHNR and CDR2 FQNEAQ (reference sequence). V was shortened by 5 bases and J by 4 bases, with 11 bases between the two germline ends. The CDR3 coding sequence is TGTGCCAGCAGCATCGACAGCCTCTATGGCTACACCTTC. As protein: CASSIDSLYGYTF.

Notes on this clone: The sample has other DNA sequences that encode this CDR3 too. The CDR3 DNA sequence: TGCGCCAGCAGCCCAGGGACTATTGGGAACATTCAGTACTTC. It specifies CASSPGTIGNIQYF. V is TRBV5-1 and J is TRBJ2-4; TRBD2 matches 7 bases. The CDR3 loop spans 14 amino acids. Germline V gene lookup returns CDR1 SGHRS and CDR2 YFSETQ. With V trimmed by 4 bases and J by 7 bases, 8 bases remained unmatched.

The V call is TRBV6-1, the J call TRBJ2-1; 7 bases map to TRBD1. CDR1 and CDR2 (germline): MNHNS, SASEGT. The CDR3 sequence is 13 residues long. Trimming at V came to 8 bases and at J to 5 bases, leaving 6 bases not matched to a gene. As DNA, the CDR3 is TGTGCCAGCTGCACAGGGGTCGACAATGAGCAGTTCTTC. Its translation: CASCTGVDNEQFF.

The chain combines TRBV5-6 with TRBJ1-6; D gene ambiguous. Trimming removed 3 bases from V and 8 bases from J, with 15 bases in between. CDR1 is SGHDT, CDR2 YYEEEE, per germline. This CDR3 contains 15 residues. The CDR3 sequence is CASSSRSGRDSPLHF. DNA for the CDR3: TGTGCCAGCAGCTCCCGTTCTGGGAGGGATTCACCCCTCCACTTT.

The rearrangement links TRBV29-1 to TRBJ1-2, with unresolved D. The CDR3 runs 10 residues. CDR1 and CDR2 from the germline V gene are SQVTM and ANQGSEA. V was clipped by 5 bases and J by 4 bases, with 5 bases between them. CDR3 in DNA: TGCAGCGTTTATAGCTATGGCTACACCTTC. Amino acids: CSVYSYGYTF.

CDR3 sequence (DNA): TGTGCCAGCAGTTACCAGGGGCGCGCTGAAGCTTTCTTT. It is translated as CASSYQGRAEAFF. This chain joins TRBV6-5 and TRBJ1-1; TRBD1 is a possible D gene (6 bases). The V and J ends lost 2 bases and 6 bases respectively, with 10 bases between them. Germline CDR1 is MNHEY and CDR2 is SVGAGI. The length of the CDR3 is 13 residues.

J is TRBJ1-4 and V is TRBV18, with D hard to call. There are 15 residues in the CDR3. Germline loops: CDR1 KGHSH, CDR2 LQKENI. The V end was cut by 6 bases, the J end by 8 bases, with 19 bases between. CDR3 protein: CASSASGNYKEKLFF. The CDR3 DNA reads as TGTGCCAGCTCCGCCTCCGGGAACTACAAGGAAAAACTGTTTTTT.

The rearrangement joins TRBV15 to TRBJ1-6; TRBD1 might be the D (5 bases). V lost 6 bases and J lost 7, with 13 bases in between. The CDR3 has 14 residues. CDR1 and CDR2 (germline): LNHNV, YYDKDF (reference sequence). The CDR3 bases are TGTGCCACCAGTGGGGGGAGGGGCAATTCACCCCTCCACTTT. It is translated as CATSGGRGNSPLHF. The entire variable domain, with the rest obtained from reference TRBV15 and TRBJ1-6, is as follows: DAMVIQNPRYQVTQFGKPVTLSCSQTLNHNVMYWYQQKSSQAPKLLFHYYDKDFNNEADTPDNFQSRRPNTSFCFLDIRSPGLGDTAMYLCATSGGRGNSPLHFGNGTRLTVT.

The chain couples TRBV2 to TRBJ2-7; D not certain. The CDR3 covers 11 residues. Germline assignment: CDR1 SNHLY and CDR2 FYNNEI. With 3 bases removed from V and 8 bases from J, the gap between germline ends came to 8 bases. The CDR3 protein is CASSDKAKQYF. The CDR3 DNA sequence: TGTGCCAGCAGTGACAAAGCAAAGCAGTACTTC.

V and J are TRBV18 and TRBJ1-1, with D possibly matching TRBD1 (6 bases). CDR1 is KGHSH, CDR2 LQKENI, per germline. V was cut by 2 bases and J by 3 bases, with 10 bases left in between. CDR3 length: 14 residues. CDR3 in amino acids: CASSPEGQYTEAFF. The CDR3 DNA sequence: TGTGCCAGCTCACCAGAAGGACAGTACACTGAAGCTTTCTTT. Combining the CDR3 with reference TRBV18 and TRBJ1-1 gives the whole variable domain NAGVMQNPRHLVRRRGQEARLRCSPMKGHSHVYWYRQLPEEGLKFMVYLQKENIIDESGMPKERFSAEFPKEGPSILRIQQVVRGDSAAYFCASSPEGQYTEAFFGQGTRLTVV.

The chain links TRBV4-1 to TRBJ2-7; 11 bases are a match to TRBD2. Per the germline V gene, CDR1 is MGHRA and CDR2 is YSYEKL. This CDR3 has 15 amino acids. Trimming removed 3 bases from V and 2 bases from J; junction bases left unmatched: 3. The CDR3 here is CASSQSSGGAYEQYF. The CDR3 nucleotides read TGCGCCAGCAGCCAGAGTAGCGGGGGGGCCTACGAGCAGTACTTC.

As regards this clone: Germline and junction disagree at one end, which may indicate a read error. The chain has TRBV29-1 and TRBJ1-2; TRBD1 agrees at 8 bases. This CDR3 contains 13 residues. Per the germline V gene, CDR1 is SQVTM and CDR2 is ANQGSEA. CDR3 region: CSAQPQGGYSYTF. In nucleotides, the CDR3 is TGCAGCGCCCAACCACAGGGGGGCTATAGCTACACCTTC.

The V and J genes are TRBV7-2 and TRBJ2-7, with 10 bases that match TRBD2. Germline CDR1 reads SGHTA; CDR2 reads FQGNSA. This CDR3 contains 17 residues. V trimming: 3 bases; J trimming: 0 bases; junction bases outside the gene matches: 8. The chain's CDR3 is CASSFASGGRSSYEQYF. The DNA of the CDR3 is TGTGCCAGCAGCTTCGCTAGCGGGGGCCGCAGCTCCTACGAGCAGTACTTC.

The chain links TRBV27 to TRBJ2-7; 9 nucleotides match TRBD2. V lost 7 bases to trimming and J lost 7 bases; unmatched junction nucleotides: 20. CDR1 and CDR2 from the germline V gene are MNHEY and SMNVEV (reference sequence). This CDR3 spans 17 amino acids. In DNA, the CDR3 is TGTGCCAGCAAGTCGTTCCTACTAGCGGGTACTCGGAGGGAGCAGTACTTC. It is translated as CASKSFLLAGTRREQYF.

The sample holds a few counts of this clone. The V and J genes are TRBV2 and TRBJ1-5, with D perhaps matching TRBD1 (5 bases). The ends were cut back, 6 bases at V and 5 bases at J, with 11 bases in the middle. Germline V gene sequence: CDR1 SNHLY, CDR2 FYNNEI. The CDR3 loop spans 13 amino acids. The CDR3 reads CASSQEGDQPQHF. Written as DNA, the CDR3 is TGTGCCAGCAGCCAAGAAGGGGATCAGCCCCAGCATTTT.

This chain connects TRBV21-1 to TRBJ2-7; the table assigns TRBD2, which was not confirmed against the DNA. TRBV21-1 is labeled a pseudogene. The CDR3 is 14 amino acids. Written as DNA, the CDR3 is TGTGCCAGCAGCAGGGGGGGCCGCTCCTACGAGCAGTACTTC. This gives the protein CASSRGGRSYEQYF.

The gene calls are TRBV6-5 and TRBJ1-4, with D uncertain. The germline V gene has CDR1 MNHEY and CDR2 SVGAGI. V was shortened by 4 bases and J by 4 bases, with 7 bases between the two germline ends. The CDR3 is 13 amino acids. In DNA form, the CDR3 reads TGTGCCAGCAGTTCTACAGTTAATGAAAAACTGTTTTTT. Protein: CASSSTVNEKLFF.

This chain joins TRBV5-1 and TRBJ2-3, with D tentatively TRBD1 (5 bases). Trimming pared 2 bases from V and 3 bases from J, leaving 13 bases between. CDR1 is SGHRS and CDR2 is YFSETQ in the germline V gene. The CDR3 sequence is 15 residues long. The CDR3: CASSFRPGLTDTQYF. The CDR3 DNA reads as TGCGCCAGCAGCTTTCGTCCAGGGTTGACAGATACGCAGTATTTT.

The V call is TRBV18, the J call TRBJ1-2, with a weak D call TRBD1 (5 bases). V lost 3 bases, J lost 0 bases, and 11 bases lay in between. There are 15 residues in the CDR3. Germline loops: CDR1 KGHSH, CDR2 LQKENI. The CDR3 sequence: CASSPPAGTNYGYTF. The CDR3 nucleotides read TGTGCCAGCTCACCCCCGGCAGGGACTAACTATGGCTACACCTTC.

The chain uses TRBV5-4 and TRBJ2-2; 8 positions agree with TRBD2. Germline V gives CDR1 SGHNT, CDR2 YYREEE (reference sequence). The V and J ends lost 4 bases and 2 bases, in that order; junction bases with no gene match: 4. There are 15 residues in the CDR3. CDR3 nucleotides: TGTGCCAGCAGCCCAGCGGGGGCCAACACCGGGGAGCTGTTTTTT. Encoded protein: CASSPAGANTGELFF.

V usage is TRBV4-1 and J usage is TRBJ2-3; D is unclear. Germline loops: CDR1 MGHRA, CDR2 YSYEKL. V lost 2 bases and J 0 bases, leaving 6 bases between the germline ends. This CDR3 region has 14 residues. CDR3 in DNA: TGCGCCAGCAGCCAAAGTCGGAGCACAGATACGCAGTATTTT. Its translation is CASSQSRSTDTQYF.

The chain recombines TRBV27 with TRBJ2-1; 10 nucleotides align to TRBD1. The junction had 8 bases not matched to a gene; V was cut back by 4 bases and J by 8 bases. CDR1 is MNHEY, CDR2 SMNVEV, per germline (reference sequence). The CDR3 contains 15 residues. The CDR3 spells CASSSSGTGEYEQFF. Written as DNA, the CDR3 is TGTGCCAGCAGTTCCTCCGGGACAGGGGAATATGAGCAGTTCTTC.

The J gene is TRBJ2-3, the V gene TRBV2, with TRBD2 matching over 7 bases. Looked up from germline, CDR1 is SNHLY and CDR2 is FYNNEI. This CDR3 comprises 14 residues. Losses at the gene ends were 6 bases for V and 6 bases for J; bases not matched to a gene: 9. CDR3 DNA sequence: TGTGCCAGCAGACCGGGACTACGCAGGGATACGCAGTATTTT. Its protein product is CASRPGLRRDTQYF. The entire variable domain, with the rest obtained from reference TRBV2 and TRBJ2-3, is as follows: EPEVTQTPSHQVTQMGQEVILRCVPISNHLYFYWYRQILGQKVEFLVSFYNNEISEKSEIFDDQFSVERPDGSNFTLKIRSTKLEDSAMYFCASRPGLRRDTQYFGPGTRLTVL.

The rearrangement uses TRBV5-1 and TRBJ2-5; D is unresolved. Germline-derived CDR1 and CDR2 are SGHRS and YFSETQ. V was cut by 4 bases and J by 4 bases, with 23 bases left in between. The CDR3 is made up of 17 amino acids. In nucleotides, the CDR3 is TGCGCCAGCAGCCCGCCCCCTAGTCCCGCATTCAGAGAGACCCAGTACTTC. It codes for CASSPPPSPAFRETQYF.

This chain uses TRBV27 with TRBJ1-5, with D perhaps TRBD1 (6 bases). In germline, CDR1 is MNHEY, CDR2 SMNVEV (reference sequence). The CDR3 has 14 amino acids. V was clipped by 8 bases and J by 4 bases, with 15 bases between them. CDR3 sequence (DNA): TGTGCCAGCGGGCAAACAGGGAGTAATCAGCCCCAGCATTTT. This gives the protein CASGQTGSNQPQHF.

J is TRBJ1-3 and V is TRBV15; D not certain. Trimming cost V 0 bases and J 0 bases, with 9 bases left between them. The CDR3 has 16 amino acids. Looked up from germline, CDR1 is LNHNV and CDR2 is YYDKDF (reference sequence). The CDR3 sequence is CATSRDLSSSGNTIYF. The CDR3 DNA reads TGTGCCACCAGCAGAGATCTGTCGAGCTCTGGAAACACCATATATTTT.